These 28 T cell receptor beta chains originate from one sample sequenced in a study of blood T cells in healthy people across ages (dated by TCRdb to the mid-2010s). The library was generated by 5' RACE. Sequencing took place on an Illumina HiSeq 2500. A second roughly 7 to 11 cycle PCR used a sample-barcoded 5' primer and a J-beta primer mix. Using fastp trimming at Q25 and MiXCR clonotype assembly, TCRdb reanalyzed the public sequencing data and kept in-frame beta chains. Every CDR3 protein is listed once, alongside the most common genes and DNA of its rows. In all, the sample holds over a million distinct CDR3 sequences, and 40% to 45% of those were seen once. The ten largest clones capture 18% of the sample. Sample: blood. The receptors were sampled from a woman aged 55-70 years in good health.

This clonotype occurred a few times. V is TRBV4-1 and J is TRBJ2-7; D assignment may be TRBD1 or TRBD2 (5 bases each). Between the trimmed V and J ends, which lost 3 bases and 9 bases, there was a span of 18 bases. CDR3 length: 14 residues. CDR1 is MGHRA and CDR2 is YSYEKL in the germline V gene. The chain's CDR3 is CASSQLGTETGQYF. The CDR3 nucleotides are TGCGCCAGCAGCCAGCTTGGGACGGAAACGGGGCAGTACTTC.

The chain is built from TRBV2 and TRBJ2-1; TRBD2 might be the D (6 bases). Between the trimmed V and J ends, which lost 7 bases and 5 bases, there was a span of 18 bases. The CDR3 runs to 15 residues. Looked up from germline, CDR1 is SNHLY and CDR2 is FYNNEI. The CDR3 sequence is CASTVPSEAHNEQFF. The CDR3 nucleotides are TGTGCCAGCACAGTCCCTAGCGAGGCGCACAATGAGCAGTTCTTC.

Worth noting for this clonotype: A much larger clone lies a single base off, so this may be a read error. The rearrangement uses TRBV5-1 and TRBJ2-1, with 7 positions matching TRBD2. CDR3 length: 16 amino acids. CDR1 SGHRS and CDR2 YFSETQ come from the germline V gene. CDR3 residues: CVSSLVASGSYNEQFF. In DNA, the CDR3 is TGCGTCAGCAGCTTGGTGGCTAGCGGATCTTACAATGAGCAGTTCTTC.

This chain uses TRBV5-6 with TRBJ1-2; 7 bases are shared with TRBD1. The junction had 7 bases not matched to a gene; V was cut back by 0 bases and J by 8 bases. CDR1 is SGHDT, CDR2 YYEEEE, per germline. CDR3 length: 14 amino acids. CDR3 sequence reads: CASSLGDSPDGYTF. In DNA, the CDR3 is TGTGCCAGCAGCTTGGGGGACAGCCCGGACGGCTACACCTTC.

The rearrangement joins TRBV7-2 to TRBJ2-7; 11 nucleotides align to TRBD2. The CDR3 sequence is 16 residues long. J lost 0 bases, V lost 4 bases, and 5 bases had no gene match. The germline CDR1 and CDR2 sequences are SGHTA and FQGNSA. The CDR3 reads CASSYALAGGSYEQYF. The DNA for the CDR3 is TGTGCCAGCAGCTACGCTCTAGCGGGAGGCTCCTACGAGCAGTACTTC.

The CDR3 bases are TGCAGTGCAGTCCTAGCGGAAACGCAGTATTTT. This gives the protein CSAVLAETQYF. V and J are TRBV20-1 and TRBJ2-3, with 7 bases aligning to TRBD2. Germline assignment: CDR1 DFQATT and CDR2 SNEGSKA (reference sequence). V shed 6 bases and J 9 bases; nucleotides not matched to a gene: 6. The CDR3 length is 11 residues.

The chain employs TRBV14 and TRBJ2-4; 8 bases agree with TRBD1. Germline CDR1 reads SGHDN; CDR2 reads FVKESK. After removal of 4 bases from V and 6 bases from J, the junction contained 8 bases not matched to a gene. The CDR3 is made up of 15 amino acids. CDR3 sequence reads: CASSPGTGRGNIQYF. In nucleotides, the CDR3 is TGTGCCAGCAGCCCCGGGACAGGCAGGGGAAACATTCAGTACTTC.

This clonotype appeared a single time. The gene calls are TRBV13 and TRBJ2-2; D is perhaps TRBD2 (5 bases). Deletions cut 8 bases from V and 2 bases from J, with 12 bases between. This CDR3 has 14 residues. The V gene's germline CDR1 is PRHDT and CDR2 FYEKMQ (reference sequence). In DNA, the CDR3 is TGTGCCAGCCGCCCCGGGGAAAACACCGGGGAGCTGTTTTTT. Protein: CASRPGENTGELFF.

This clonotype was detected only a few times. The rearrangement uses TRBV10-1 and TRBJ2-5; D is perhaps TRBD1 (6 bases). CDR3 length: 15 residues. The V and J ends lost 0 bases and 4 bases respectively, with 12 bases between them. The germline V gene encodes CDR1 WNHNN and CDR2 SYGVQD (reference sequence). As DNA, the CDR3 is TGCGCCAGCAGTGAGTCGGTACTCAGGGGAGAGACCCAGTACTTC. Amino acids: CASSESVLRGETQYF.

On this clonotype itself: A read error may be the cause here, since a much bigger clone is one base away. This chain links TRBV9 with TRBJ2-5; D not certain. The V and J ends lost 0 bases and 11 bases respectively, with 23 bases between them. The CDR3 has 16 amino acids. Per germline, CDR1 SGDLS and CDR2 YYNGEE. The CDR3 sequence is CASSVELRSPEDEQYF. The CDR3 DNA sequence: TGTGCCAGCAGCGTAGAGTTACGGTCTCCGGAAGATGAGCAGTACTTC.

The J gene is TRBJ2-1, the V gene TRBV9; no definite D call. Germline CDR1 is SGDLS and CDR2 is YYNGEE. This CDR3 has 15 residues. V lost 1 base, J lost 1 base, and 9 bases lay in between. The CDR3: CASSVLGWSYNEQFF. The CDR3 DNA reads TGTGCCAGCAGCGTACTGGGGTGGTCCTACAATGAGCAGTTCTTC.

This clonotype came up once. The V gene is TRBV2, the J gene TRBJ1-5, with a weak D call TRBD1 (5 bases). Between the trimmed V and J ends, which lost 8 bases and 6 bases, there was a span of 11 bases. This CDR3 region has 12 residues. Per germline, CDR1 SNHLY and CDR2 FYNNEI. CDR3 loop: CASGAGTQPQHF. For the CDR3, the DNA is TGTGCCAGCGGGGCAGGTACTCAGCCCCAGCATTTT.

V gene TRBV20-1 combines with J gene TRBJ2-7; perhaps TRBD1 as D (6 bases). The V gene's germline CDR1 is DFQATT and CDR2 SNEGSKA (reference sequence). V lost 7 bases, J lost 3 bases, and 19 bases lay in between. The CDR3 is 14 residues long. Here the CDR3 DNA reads TGCAGTGTCCCCTTGCCGGGACACCTCTACGAGCAGTACTTC. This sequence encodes CSVPLPGHLYEQYF.

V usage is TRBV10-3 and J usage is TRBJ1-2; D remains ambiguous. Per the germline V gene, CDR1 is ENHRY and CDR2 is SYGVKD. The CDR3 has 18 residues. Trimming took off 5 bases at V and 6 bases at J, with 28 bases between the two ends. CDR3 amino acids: CAISKTINSGTPTHGYTF. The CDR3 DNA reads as TGTGCCATCAGTAAAACAATCAACTCCGGAACTCCAACCCATGGCTACACCTTC.

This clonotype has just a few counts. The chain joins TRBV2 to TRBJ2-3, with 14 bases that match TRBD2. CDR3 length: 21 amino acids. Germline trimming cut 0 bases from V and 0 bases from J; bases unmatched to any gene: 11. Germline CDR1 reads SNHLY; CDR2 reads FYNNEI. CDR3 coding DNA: TGTGCCAGCAGTGAAGCTCCACCCGGACTAGCGGGAGGACTTAGCACAGATACGCAGTATTTT. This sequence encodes CASSEAPPGLAGGLSTDTQYF. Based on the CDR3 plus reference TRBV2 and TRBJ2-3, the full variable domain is EPEVTQTPSHQVTQMGQEVILRCVPISNHLYFYWYRQILGQKVEFLVSFYNNEISEKSEIFDDQFSVERPDGSNFTLKIRSTKLEDSAMYFCASSEAPPGLAGGLSTDTQYFGPGTRLTVL.

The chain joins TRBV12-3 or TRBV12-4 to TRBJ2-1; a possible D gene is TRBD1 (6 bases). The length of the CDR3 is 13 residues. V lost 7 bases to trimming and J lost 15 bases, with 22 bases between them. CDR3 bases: TGTGCCAGCACGGGACATGAGCTTGAGCCTCGGTTCTTC. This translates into CASTGHELEPRFF.

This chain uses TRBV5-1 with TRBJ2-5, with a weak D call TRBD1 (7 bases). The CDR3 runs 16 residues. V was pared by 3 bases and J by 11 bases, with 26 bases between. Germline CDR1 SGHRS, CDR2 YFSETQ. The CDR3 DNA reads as TGCGCCAGCAGCTCCCCCGATAGACAGGGAGGAAGAGAGCAGTACTTC. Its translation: CASSSPDRQGGREQYF.

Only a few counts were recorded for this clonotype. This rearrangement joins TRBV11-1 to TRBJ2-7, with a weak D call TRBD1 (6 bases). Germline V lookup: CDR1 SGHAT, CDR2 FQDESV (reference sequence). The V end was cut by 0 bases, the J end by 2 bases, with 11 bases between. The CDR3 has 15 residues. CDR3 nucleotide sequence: TGTGCCAGCAGCTTAGCTTCGGACAGTGCCTACGAGCAGTACTTC. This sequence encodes CASSLASDSAYEQYF.

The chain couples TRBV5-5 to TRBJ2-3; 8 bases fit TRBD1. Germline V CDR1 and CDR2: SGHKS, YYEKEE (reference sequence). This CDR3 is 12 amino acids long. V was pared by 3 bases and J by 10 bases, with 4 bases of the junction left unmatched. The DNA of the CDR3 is TGTGCCAGCAGCTGGGGGACAGGAGCGCAGTATTTT. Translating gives CASSWGTGAQYF.

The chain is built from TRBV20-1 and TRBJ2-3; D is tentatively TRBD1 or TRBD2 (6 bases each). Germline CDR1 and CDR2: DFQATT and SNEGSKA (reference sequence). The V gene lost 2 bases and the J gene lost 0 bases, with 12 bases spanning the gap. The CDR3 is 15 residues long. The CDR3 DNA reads TGCAGTGCTAGAAGGCGGGACACTAGCACAGATACGCAGTATTTT. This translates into CSARRRDTSTDTQYF.

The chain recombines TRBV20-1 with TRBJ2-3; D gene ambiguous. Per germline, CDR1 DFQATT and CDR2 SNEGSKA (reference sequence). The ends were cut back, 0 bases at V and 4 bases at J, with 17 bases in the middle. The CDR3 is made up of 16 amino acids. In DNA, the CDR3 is TGCAGTGCTAGAGATCCCCGGGCCATCCCCCCAGATACGCAGTATTTT. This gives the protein CSARDPRAIPPDTQYF.

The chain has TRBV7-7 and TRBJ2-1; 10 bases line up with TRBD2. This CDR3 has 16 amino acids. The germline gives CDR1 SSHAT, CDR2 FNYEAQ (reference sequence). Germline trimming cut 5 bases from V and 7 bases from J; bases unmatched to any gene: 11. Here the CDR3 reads CASSPTEAGGRNEQFF. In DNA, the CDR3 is TGTGCCAGCAGCCCGACGGAAGCGGGAGGGCGGAATGAGCAGTTCTTC.

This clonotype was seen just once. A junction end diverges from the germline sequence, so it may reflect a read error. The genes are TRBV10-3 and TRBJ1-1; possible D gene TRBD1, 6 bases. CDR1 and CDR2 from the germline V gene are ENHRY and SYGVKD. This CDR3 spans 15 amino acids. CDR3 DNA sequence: TGTGCCATCAGTGACACAGGGAACCCGAACACCGAAGCTTTCTTT. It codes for CAISDTGNPNTEAFF.

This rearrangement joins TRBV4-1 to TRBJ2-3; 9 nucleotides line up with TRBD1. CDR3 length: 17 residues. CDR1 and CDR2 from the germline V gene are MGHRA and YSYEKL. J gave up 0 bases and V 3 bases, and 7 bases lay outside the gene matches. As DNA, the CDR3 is TGCGCCAGCAGCCAGACCGGGACAGGGCATAGCACAGATACGCAGTATTTT. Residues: CASSQTGTGHSTDTQYF.

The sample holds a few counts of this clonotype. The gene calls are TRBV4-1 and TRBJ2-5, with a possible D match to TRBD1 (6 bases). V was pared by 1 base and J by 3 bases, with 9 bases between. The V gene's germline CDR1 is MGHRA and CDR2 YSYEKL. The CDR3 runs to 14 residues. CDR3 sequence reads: CASSQGWTEETQYF. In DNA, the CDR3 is TGCGCCAGCAGCCAAGGGTGGACAGAAGAGACCCAGTACTTC.

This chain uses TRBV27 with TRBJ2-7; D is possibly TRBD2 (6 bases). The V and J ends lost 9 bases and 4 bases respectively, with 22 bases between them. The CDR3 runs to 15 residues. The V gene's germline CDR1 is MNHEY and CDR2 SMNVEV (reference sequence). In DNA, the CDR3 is TGTGCCAGTAGTCCGACTAGTACCCACCTATACGAGCAGTACTTC. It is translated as CASSPTSTHLYEQYF.

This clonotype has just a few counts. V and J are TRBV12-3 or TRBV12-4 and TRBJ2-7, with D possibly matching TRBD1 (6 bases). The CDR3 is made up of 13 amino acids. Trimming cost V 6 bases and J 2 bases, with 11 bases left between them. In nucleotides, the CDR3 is TGTGCCAGCAGGGGCAGGGGAGCCTACGAGCAGTACTTC. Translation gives CASRGRGAYEQYF.

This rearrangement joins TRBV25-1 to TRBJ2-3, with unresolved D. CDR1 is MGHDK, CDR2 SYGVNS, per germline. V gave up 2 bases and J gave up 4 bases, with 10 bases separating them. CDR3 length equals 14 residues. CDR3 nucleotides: TGTGCCAGCAGTGAAGCGTCTCTGCCAGATACGCAGTATTTT. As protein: CASSEASLPDTQYF.